This passage covers 13 T cell receptor beta chains from one sample sequenced in a study of patients and donors after allogeneic stem cell transplantation. Each CDR3 protein gets one entry after TCRdb re-called the RT-PCR reads with MiXCR. Among around 150,000 distinct CDR3 sequences listed, about two fifths were seen once. The specimen was blood, either unsorted or a sorted T cell fraction (not recorded which). The receptor set was obtained from a human donor who was either an allogeneic HSCT recipient or a stem cell or donor lymphocyte infusion donor (not recorded which). It is not recorded whose cells these are; they may come from a transplant donor.

This clonotype was counted only a few times. The chain recombines TRBV6-5 with TRBJ1-4; D not resolved. This CDR3 contains 15 residues. CDR1 is MNHEY, CDR2 SVGAGI, per germline. Between the trimmed V and J ends, which lost 0 bases and 15 bases, there was a span of 20 bases. The CDR3 DNA is TGTGCCAGCAGTTACTCGGGCAGTTTTCTTGAAACGGTGTTTTTT. It codes for CASSYSGSFLETVFF.

The chain combines TRBV5-1 with TRBJ1-1, with 9 nucleotides matching TRBD1. This CDR3 is 15 amino acids long. The ends lost 3 bases at V and 4 bases at J; junction bases unmatched: 7. CDR1 SGHRS and CDR2 YFSETQ come from the germline V gene. CDR3 nucleotide sequence: TGCGCCAGCAGCTCCGTACAGGGGGCGAGCACTGAAGCTTTCTTT. Amino acid sequence: CASSSVQGASTEAFF.

The table lists this clonotype with a few counts. The gene calls are TRBV27 and TRBJ1-6, with a weak D call TRBD1 (5 bases). The germline gives CDR1 MNHEY, CDR2 SMNVEV (reference sequence). CDR3 length: 19 residues. V was pared by 5 bases and J by 0 bases, with 20 bases between. The CDR3 DNA is TGTGCCAGCAGTCCAAATACAGGTCTCCTCAGCTCCTATAATTCACCCCTCCACTTT. Translation gives CASSPNTGLLSSYNSPLHF.

The gene calls are TRBV5-1 and TRBJ2-2; D is uncertain. V lost 4 bases and J 7 bases, leaving 8 bases between the germline ends. The V gene's germline CDR1 is SGHRS and CDR2 YFSETQ. The CDR3 is 12 residues long. This chain's CDR3 is CASSAWGGELFF. CDR3 coding DNA: TGCGCCAGCAGCGCTTGGGGCGGGGAGCTGTTTTTT.

This rearrangement joins TRBV7-8 to TRBJ1-3, with D tentatively TRBD1 (5 bases). Trimming removed 0 bases at V and 8 bases at J, with 14 bases between. This CDR3 is built from 15 residues. Per germline, CDR1 SGHVS and CDR2 FQNEAQ. CDR3 residues: CASSLAVGRGDTIYF. The CDR3 DNA sequence: TGTGCCAGCAGCTTAGCAGTGGGCCGAGGGGACACCATATATTTT.

The CDR3 bases are TGTGCCAGCAGATGGGCGAACACTGAAGCTTTCTTT. This translates into CASRWANTEAFF. J is TRBJ1-1 and V is TRBV5-6; D is unresolved. The length of the CDR3 is 12 residues. Germline loops: CDR1 SGHDT, CDR2 YYEEEE. The V and J ends lost 5 bases and 1 base respectively, with 6 bases between them.

V is TRBV6-2 or TRBV6-3 and J is TRBJ1-5; a possible D gene is TRBD1 (6 bases). The CDR3 is made up of 16 amino acids. Germline V gene sequence: CDR1 MNHEY, CDR2 SVGEGT. V was pared by 2 bases and J by 5 bases, with 16 bases between. This CDR3 reads CASSYNPVGGDQPQHF. The CDR3 nucleotides are TGTGCCAGCAGTTACAACCCCGTGGGGGGCGATCAGCCCCAGCATTTT.

The chain combines TRBV12-3 or TRBV12-4 with TRBJ1-3, with D unclear. The V and J ends lost 7 bases and 7 bases respectively, with 5 bases between them. The CDR3 covers 10 residues. This chain's CDR3 is CASTSNTIYF. The CDR3 region has the DNA TGTGCCAGCACTTCGAACACCATATATTTT.

V is TRBV13 and J is TRBJ2-7, with a weak D call TRBD2 (5 bases). The ends were cut back, 3 bases at V and 5 bases at J, with 5 bases in the middle. Germline CDR1 and CDR2: PRHDT and FYEKMQ (reference sequence). CDR3 length equals 11 residues. The CDR3 region has the DNA TGTGCCAGCAGCTTCGGGGACGAGCAGTACTTC. As protein: CASSFGDEQYF.

The chain carries TRBV12-3 or TRBV12-4 and TRBJ1-6; no definite D call. Trimming removed 4 bases from V and 14 bases from J, with 9 bases in between. This CDR3 has 11 amino acids. The CDR3 protein is CASSSDITLHF. In nucleotides, the CDR3 is TGTGCCAGCAGTTCGGATATCACCCTCCACTTT.

The chain combines TRBV28 with TRBJ1-6; no reliable D call. V was pared by 3 bases and J by 7 bases, with 19 bases between. The CDR3 consists of 17 residues. Germline CDR1 reads MDHEN; CDR2 reads SYDVKM. For the CDR3, the DNA is TGTGCCAGCAGTTTGCTGGTCGGACCCCGAACGAATTCACCCCTCCACTTT. This codes for CASSLLVGPRTNSPLHF.

The CDR3 DNA is TGTGCCAGCAGCTCCGGACTGAACACCGGGGAGCTGTTTTTT. Amino acids: CASSSGLNTGELFF. The chain employs TRBV28 and TRBJ2-2; a weak D match, TRBD2 (5 bases). V lost 6 bases and J 1 base, leaving 9 bases between the germline ends. Germline CDR1 and CDR2: MDHEN and SYDVKM. CDR3 length: 14 residues.

The DNA for the CDR3 is TGCAGTGTCGCCAGCGGGTACTCCTACGAGCAGTACTTC. Translating gives CSVASGYSYEQYF. This rearrangement joins TRBV20-1 to TRBJ2-7; tentative D call: TRBD2 (6 bases). This CDR3 has 13 residues. Trimming left V 7 bases short and J 0 bases short, with 13 bases between. The germline V gene encodes CDR1 DFQATT and CDR2 SNEGSKA (reference sequence).